This T cell receptor (beta chain) was sequenced in a study of blood T cell repertoires in COVID-19. The table came from immunoSEQ multiplex PCR; TCRdb's copy has only in-frame clones and leaves some out. The table lists around 280,000 clones, roughly nine tenths of them singletons. CDR3 length equals 15 residues. J gave up 0 bases and V 3 bases, and 6 bases lay outside the gene matches. Germline assignment: CDR1 SGDLS and CDR2 YYNGEE. The material sequenced was PBMCs or T cells enriched from blood (not recorded which). This chain connects TRBV9 to TRBJ2-7; 7 bases match TRBD2. This TCR was recovered from a woman between 40 and 50 years old who had recovered from COVID-19. As DNA, the CDR3 is TGTGCCAGCAGCGAAAGCGGGACCGTCTCCTACGAGCAGTACTTC. Residues: CASSESGTVSYEQYF.